The subject of this entry is one TCR beta chain. Its antigen is still unknown. The record originates from a study of identical twins. General study points: Researchers reported weaker excess twin sharing in beta out-of-frame sequences.

cDNA molecules carried unique molecular identifiers, and template switching added a universal primer site. TCRdb reprocessed the 5' RACE reads with MiXCR, giving one entry per CDR3 protein. The sample carries about 260,000 distinct CDR3 sequences, approximately 7% recorded once. The CDR3 covers 13 residues. Germline CDR1 and CDR2: MDHEN and SYDVKM. Trimming removed 6 bases from V and 2 bases from J, with 9 bases in between. These data were also reused for a study on yellow fever vaccine responses in identical twins. Per that paper: Twins' vaccine T cell responses were reported to seem partly convergent and partly personalized.

The receptor comes from a woman younger than 30 in good health. This chain links TRBV28 with TRBJ2-3, with D possibly being TRBD2 (5 bases). The sequencing input was memory (CD45RO+) T cells sorted from blood. The CDR3 sequence: CASRYGVTDTQYF. CDR3 bases: TGTGCCAGCAGGTACGGGGTCACAGATACGCAGTATTTT.